These 19 T cell receptor beta chains were all obtained from the same sample, sequenced in a study of identifying expanded T cells in peripheral blood. Generated by immunoSEQ multiplex PCR, the TCRdb table keeps only in-frame clones and is missing some. The repertoire includes 70,000 to 95,000 clones, around 90% of them detected once, and 7.3% sits in the top ten. Sequences were obtained from blood. The receptors come from a person aged 18 to 75 in good health.

The chain recombines TRBV20-1 with TRBJ2-5; D not resolved. Trimming removed 6 bases at V and 5 bases at J, with 10 bases between. This CDR3 contains 11 residues. CDR1 and CDR2 from the germline V gene are DFQATT and SNEGSKA (reference sequence). Written as DNA, the CDR3 is TGCAGTGCCCTTCTCAAGGAGACCCAGTACTTC. Its protein product is CSALLKETQYF.

The chain is built from TRBV5-8 and TRBJ2-7; D unclear. The V and J ends lost 5 bases and 3 bases respectively, with 12 bases between them. The length of the CDR3 is 13 residues. CDR1 and CDR2 (germline): SGHTS, YDEGEE. The CDR3 region is CASSTLVNYEQYF. DNA of the CDR3: TGTGCCAGCAGTACGCTTGTGAACTACGAGCAGTACTTC.

The chain uses TRBV19 and TRBJ1-1; 8 nucleotides match TRBD1. CDR1 is LNHDA and CDR2 is SQIVND in the germline V gene (reference sequence). V gave up 1 base and J gave up 12 bases; unmatched junction bases: 7. This CDR3 is 13 amino acids long. The CDR3 loop is CASSIADRGVSFF. The CDR3 DNA sequence: TGTGCCAGTAGTATAGCCGACAGGGGTGTATCTTTCTTT.

The chain recombines TRBV4-2 with TRBJ1-4, with a possible D match to TRBD1 (6 bases). CDR3 length equals 15 residues. Germline lookup yields CDR1 LGHNA and CDR2 YNFKEQ. Trimming shortened V by 4 bases and J by 6 bases, and 15 bases separated the two germline ends. CDR3: CASSRTGGQDEKLFF. The CDR3 DNA reads as TGTGCCAGCAGCCGAACCGGGGGGCAGGATGAAAAACTGTTTTTT.

The J gene is TRBJ2-2, the V gene TRBV12-5, with a weak D call TRBD1 (6 bases). V lost 1 base and J 9 bases, leaving 15 bases between the germline ends. CDR3 length: 15 residues. CDR1 LGHNT and CDR2 FRNRAP come from the germline V gene. The CDR3 coding sequence is TGTGCTAGTGGTTTGGCCCGGGACACCGGTAGGGAGCTGTTTTTT. Translating it yields CASGLARDTGRELFF. Drawing the rest from reference TRBV12-5 and TRBJ2-2, the complete variable domain is DARVTQTPRHKVTEMGQEVTMRCQPILGHNTVFWYRQTMMQGLELLAYFRNRAPLDDSGMPKDRFSAEMPDATLATLKIQPSEPRDSAVYFCASGLARDTGRELFFGEGSRLTVL.

The rearrangement uses TRBV19 and TRBJ1-1; D remains ambiguous. There are 15 residues in the CDR3. V gave up 5 bases and J gave up 3 bases, with 16 bases separating them. Germline V lookup: CDR1 LNHDA, CDR2 SQIVND (reference sequence). DNA for the CDR3: TGTGCCAGTAGTGCAGACGCACGAGTCGACACTGAAGCTTTCTTT. This translates into CASSADARVDTEAFF.

This rearrangement joins TRBV5-1 to TRBJ2-5; D is unclear. V lost 2 bases and J 2 bases, leaving 10 bases between the germline ends. CDR1 and CDR2 from the germline V gene are SGHRS and YFSETQ. The CDR3 consists of 14 residues. The CDR3 DNA reads as TGCGCCAGCAGCTTCTCTAGACCACAAGAGACCCAGTACTTC. Encoded protein: CASSFSRPQETQYF.

The rearrangement uses TRBV21-1 and TRBJ2-1; no DNA check was done on the table's D call, TRBD1. TRBV21-1 represents a pseudogene. The CDR3 has 15 residues. Here the CDR3 reads CASSNVGTGDNEQFF. The DNA of the CDR3 is TGTGCCAGCAGCAACGTCGGGACAGGGGACAATGAGCAGTTCTTC.

V gene TRBV18 combines with J gene TRBJ2-1, with TRBD1 matching 7 bases. After removal of 5 bases from V and 6 bases from J, the junction contained 4 bases not matched to a gene. From germline, CDR1 is KGHSH and CDR2 LQKENI. This CDR3 is 13 amino acids long. The CDR3 DNA sequence: TGTGCCAGCTCAAAAGGGACAGTCAATGAGCAGTTCTTC. This gives the protein CASSKGTVNEQFF.

This chain joins TRBV7-2 and TRBJ2-3; D may match TRBD1 or TRBD2 (5 bases each). The CDR3 runs 15 residues. Trimming pared 0 bases from V and 3 bases from J, leaving 10 bases between. Germline-derived CDR1 and CDR2 are SGHTA and FQGNSA. Here the CDR3 DNA reads TGTGCCAGCAGCTTAGCCAGGGAGTCTACAGATACGCAGTATTTT. Translated: CASSLARESTDTQYF. Complete variable domain (other parts from reference TRBV7-2 and TRBJ2-3): GAGVSQSPSNKVTEKGKDVELRCDPISGHTALYWYRQSLGQGLEFLIYFQGNSAPDKSGLPSDRFSAERTGGSVSTLTIQRTQQEDSAVYLCASSLARESTDTQYFGPGTRLTVL.

This clone was seen many times. The chain uses TRBV10-2 and TRBJ1-5, with D possibly matching TRBD1 (5 bases). Deletions cut 4 bases from V and 1 base from J, with 5 bases between. In germline, CDR1 is WSHSY, CDR2 SAAADI. This CDR3 has 13 amino acids. For the CDR3, the DNA is TGCGCCAGCAGTGGACAGAGCAATCAGCCCCAGCATTTT. It yields the protein CASSGQSNQPQHF.

In its sample, this clone was seen once. V and J are TRBV18 and TRBJ2-6; D perhaps matches TRBD1 (5 bases). Germline assignment: CDR1 KGHSH and CDR2 LQKENI. This CDR3 is 15 amino acids long. Trimming removed 2 bases from V and 4 bases from J, with 9 bases in between. For the CDR3, the DNA is TGTGCCAGCTCACCAGGGGCCCCGGGGGCCAACGTCCTGACTTTC. Translating it yields CASSPGAPGANVLTF.

This chain links TRBV7-3 with TRBJ2-1, with D perhaps matching TRBD1 or TRBD2 (6 bases each). The CDR3 has 15 residues. Looked up from germline, CDR1 is SGHTA and CDR2 is FQGTGA. V was cut by 4 bases and J by 2 bases, with 12 bases left in between. The CDR3: CASSSLGGPYNEQFF. The CDR3 region has the DNA TGTGCCAGCAGCTCCCTTGGGGGGCCCTACAATGAGCAGTTCTTC.

This chain uses TRBV2 with TRBJ1-5, with 8 bases fitting TRBD1. CDR3 length: 15 residues. V was pared by 6 bases and J by 4 bases, with 8 bases of the junction left unmatched. CDR1 is SNHLY, CDR2 FYNNEI, per germline. CDR3 sequence reads: CASRADRALNQPQHF. CDR3 DNA sequence: TGTGCCAGCAGGGCGGACAGGGCCCTAAATCAGCCCCAGCATTTT. Combining the CDR3 with reference TRBV2 and TRBJ1-5 gives the whole variable domain EPEVTQTPSHQVTQMGQEVILRCVPISNHLYFYWYRQILGQKVEFLVSFYNNEISEKSEIFDDQFSVERPDGSNFTLKIRSTKLEDSAMYFCASRADRALNQPQHFGDGTRLSIL.

The V and J genes are TRBV18 and TRBJ1-4; D possibly corresponds to TRBD1 (6 bases). Trimming pared 2 bases from V and 6 bases from J, leaving 10 bases between. This CDR3 has 14 amino acids. Germline loops: CDR1 KGHSH, CDR2 LQKENI. CDR3 amino acids: CASSPGGGDEKLFF. The DNA of the CDR3 is TGTGCCAGCTCACCAGGGGGCGGGGATGAAAAACTGTTTTTT.

This clone appeared a single time. J is TRBJ1-5 and V is TRBV5-1; 8 bases are shared with TRBD1. The CDR3 runs to 14 residues. From germline, CDR1 is SGHRS and CDR2 YFSETQ. J gave up 5 bases and V 3 bases, and 4 bases lay outside the gene matches. DNA of the CDR3: TGCGCCAGCAGCTCAGGACAGGGAGATCAGCCCCAGCATTTT. Residues: CASSSGQGDQPQHF.

This clone was picked up one time. The chain joins TRBV5-6 to TRBJ1-2; D is undetermined. Trimming took 5 bases from V and 7 from J, leaving 9 bases between them. In germline, CDR1 is SGHDT, CDR2 YYEEEE. The CDR3 is 11 amino acids. This chain's CDR3 is CASRAEGGYTF. As DNA, the CDR3 is TGTGCCAGCAGGGCCGAAGGTGGCTACACCTTC. The full variable domain, with the rest looked up from reference TRBV5-6 and TRBJ1-2, is DAGVTQSPTHLIKTRGQQVTLRCSPKSGHDTVSWYQQALGQGPQFIFQYYEEEERQRGNFPDRFSGHQFPNYSSELNVNALLLGDSALYLCASRAEGGYTFGSGTRLTVV.

The chain joins TRBV2 to TRBJ2-1, with TRBD2 matching 10 bases. CDR1 and CDR2 from the germline V gene are SNHLY and FYNNEI. The length of the CDR3 is 15 residues. After removal of 7 bases from V and 4 bases from J, the junction contained 7 bases not matched to a gene. CDR3 region: CASTQGLAEYNEQFF. The CDR3 DNA sequence: TGTGCCAGCACCCAAGGACTAGCGGAATACAATGAGCAGTTCTTC.

The chain joins TRBV7-9 to TRBJ2-2; 9 nucleotides align to TRBD1. CDR1 is SEHNR, CDR2 FQNEAQ, per germline (reference sequence). The length of the CDR3 is 15 residues. Trimming took 2 bases from V and 7 from J; bases not matched to a gene: 5. CDR3: CASSLTGGAHGELFF. CDR3 DNA: TGTGCCAGCAGCTTAACAGGGGGCGCCCACGGGGAGCTGTTTTTT. Variable domain in full (rest from reference TRBV7-9 and TRBJ2-2): DTGVSQNPRHKITKRGQNVTFRCDPISEHNRLYWYRQTLGQGPEFLTYFQNEAQLEKSRLLSDRFSAERPKGSFSTLEIQRTEQGDSAMYLCASSLTGGAHGELFFGEGSRLTVL.